This T cell receptor beta chain is drawn from a study of monozygotic twins with inflammatory bowel disease. General study points: Differing immunosuppressive treatments may have added variability to patient repertoires.

The CDR3 loop spans 17 amino acids. CDR1 SGHVS and CDR2 FQNEAQ come from the germline V gene. Whole blood, unsorted for T cells, was the source of total RNA. Regarding this clonotype: Its antigen is currently unknown.

TCRdb reprocessed the 5' RACE reads and keeps a single row for each CDR3 protein, giving no DNA. This repertoire includes some 330,000 distinct CDR3 sequences. This clonotype was sampled from a human donor with ulcerative colitis or Crohn's disease, or a healthy co-twin of an affected twin (not recorded which). Sequenced material: blood. This chain links TRBV7-8 with TRBJ2-1; TCRdb calls TRBD2, which cannot be checked without DNA. CDR3 amino acids: CASSEVPGLQKPNEQFF.